This T cell receptor (beta chain) was captured by sequencing in a study of T-cell reconstitution after alpha-beta-depleted transplantation in children. Broader study findings: The authors attributed T-cell counts and diversity one year after transplant mostly to newly produced T cells. At around two months after transplant, the alpha-beta T cells were reportedly derived from several hundred expanded clones that came from non-depleted graft cells. Recipient T cells and thymic progenitors that survived gave rise to the high TCRbeta diversity observed at day 60 in some patients.

This clonotype came up a few times. Antigen specificity is unknown. Unique molecular identifiers were incorporated into the prepared TCRbeta library. From the PCR reads, TCRdb called clonotypes with MiXCR, one entry per CDR3 protein. This table has a few hundred thousand distinct CDR3 sequences, about a quarter appearing once. This CDR3 spans 17 amino acids. CDR1 and CDR2 from the germline V gene are MNHEY and SMNVEV (reference sequence). The V gene lost 5 bases and the J gene lost 8 bases, with 25 bases spanning the gap. The TCR sequence derives from a boy younger than two with Wiskott-Aldrich syndrome, due to receive a stem cell transplant. The V gene is TRBV27, the J gene TRBJ2-1; TRBD1 or TRBD2 may be the D gene (7 bases each). The material sequenced was PBMCs, taken before TCRalphabeta/CD19-depleted stem cell transplant. CDR3 DNA sequence: TGTGCCAGCAGTCTAATCCCGCGGGTCAGGGGGAGGGATGAGCAGTTCTTC. It specifies CASSLIPRVRGRDEQFF.